The following is a TCR beta chain sequence with its context. This receptor's antigen is unknown. Base quality data are lacking; no much larger clone is found one base away. The record originates from a study of shared clonotypes between healthy human individuals (TCRdb year 2020). For the study in its entirety: The cohort included three men and a couple of women between 18 and 49 years of age. Leukapheresis yielded between about 0.85 and 9.5 billion PBMCs per donor. Per donor, three plates each were used for CD4 naive and CD4 memory, two for CD8 naive, and one for CD8 memory. Blood TCR repertoires of a handful of healthy adults were deeply sequenced to estimate repertoire size and the extent of clonotype sharing between individuals. Different laboratories and diverse techniques were used to prepare libraries and sequence TCR repertoires, to increase sequencing depth and limit assay-specific biases.

The donors were healthy, HIV-negative adults with no recently reported acute infections or vaccinations. All donors were Caucasian adults living in Nashville, Tennessee, USA. CD4+ T cells were enriched by magnetic negative selection, after which naive cells were positively selected on CD45RA and the negative fraction was taken as the memory subset. Blood was collected by leukapheresis, and PBMCs were isolated by Ficoll-Histopaque density gradient centrifugation and then cryopreserved in liquid nitrogen vapor phase. Analytical flow cytometry was used to check the purity and quantity of every magnetically sorted T cell population. Genomic DNA was isolated from each sorted fraction and quantified by UV absorbance on a Nanodrop 2000c. Points the paper makes about the study in general: Compared with non-shared clonotypes, clonotypes shared by all four sorted-subset donors had higher generation probabilities. Sampling was limited to blood, and TCR repertoires in tissue likely differ from TCR repertoires in blood. Pairwise subsampling indicated that sequencing depth was expected to affect the degree of clonotype sharing among donors. Sharing across a few donors was observed for about 5% of naive CD4, under 4% of naive CD8, 2% to 2.5% of memory CD4, and about 0.4% of memory CD8 clonotypes. Even with the large sequencing depth, rarefaction of the sorted-subset datasets indicated that sequencing was incomplete. Because the study included a small number of donors, the genetic and exposure-history diversity represented was limited. Larger estimated clonotype richness was generally found for naive subsets than for memory subsets.

Using the deep immunoSEQ assay, multiplex PCR amplified TCR CDR3 regions from genomic DNA. For each cell subset, the extracted genomic DNA was distributed evenly across all wells of several immunoSEQ 96-well plates, and each plate served as one replicate. For sorted subsets, approximately 210 ng of genomic DNA, equivalent to 25,000 to 35,000 T cell genomes, went into each replicate PCR. Purified libraries were measured with a Qubit 3.0 fluorometer, size-checked on a Bioanalyzer 2100, and measured again with the KAPA Library Quantification kit. A separate single-read 150-cycle Illumina NextSeq 550 flow cell was used to sequence each immunoSEQ 96-well plate. In the original analysis: Because the immunoSEQ output included only junctional sequences and no quality scores, the filtering could not be the same as the filtering used for full-length reads. To assign V/J genes and CDR3, sequences were annotated against IMGT germline references using PyIR, a Python wrapper for IgBLAST v1.9. Reads were filtered out if the reads had weak V/J assignments (E-value above 1e-6), no CDR3, stop codons, out-of-frame junctions, or ambiguous translated residues. V3J clonotypes were defined as sequences sharing an identical inferred V gene, J gene, and CDR3 amino acid sequence. The percentage overlap between two repertoires was calculated by dividing the number of shared unique clonotypes by the size of the smaller repertoire. RTK rarefaction, the Chao1 estimator, and Recon v2.1 estimates of unobserved clonotypes were used to assess repertoire richness. OLGA was used to compute generation probabilities for all TCRbeta clonotypes that the gDNA method yielded from a few donors. TCRdb provides this immuneACCESS table in a form limited to in-frame rearrangements. Some clones are lacking; in checked studies, under half of them reflect an unresolved V gene, and why the rest are absent is not known. The DNA gave D and trimming, while V, J and clone size come from that table. The sample table contains some 2,500,000 clones; only one count was recorded for 90% to 95% of them. About 0.34% of the sample is taken by the ten largest.

The sequence came from a man aged 18-30 years in good health. Some clones in this sample may be carry-over from other donors' samples. Material: naive CD4+ T cells from PBMCs. The cell subset or site label, read with the paper, signifies: CD45RA+ positively selected.

The CDR3 amino acid sequence is: CATQGQGGYSPLHF. The sequence in DNA is TGTGCCACGCAGGGACAGGGGGGATATTCACCCCTCCACTTT. This chain joins TRBV10-3 to TRBJ1-6, and TRBD1 aligns with 11 junction nucleotides. The germline V gene encodes CDR1 ENHRY and CDR2 SYGVKD. The cysteine opens and the phenylalanine closes a CDR3 of 14 amino acids. The DNA shown is the 42-base CDR3, in frame from base 1. The junction shows trimming of 10 bases on V and 8 bases on J, and the gene matches do not reach 7 bases of it.